Below, 18 T cell receptor beta chains from the same sample are listed, as sequenced in a study of blood T cell repertoires in COVID-19. Using immunoSEQ multiplex PCR, the repertoire was profiled, and TCRdb retains in-frame clones only, with some absent. The data show about 150,000 clones, roughly 86% seen once. Sequencing input: peripheral blood. The receptors originated from a human donor with acute or convalescent COVID-19. The donor label of this sample is uncertain.

The chain recombines TRBV6-1 with TRBJ1-6; D is possibly TRBD1 (6 bases). This CDR3 has 15 residues. Germline CDR1 and CDR2: MNHNS and SASEGT. V lost 3 bases, J lost 2 bases, and 8 bases lay in between. CDR3 DNA: TGTGCCAGCAGTGAGAGGACAGCCTATAATTCACCCCTCCACTTT. It codes for CASSERTAYNSPLHF.

This sequence joins TRBV11-2 and TRBJ2-1; 11 bases are shared with TRBD2. Trimming took 4 bases from V and 0 from J; bases not matched to a gene: 8. CDR3 length equals 18 residues. CDR1 SGHAT and CDR2 FQNNGV come from the germline V gene. This CDR3 is CASSSLRTSGPSYNEQFF. The DNA for the CDR3 is TGTGCCAGCAGCTCGTTAAGGACTAGCGGGCCCTCCTACAATGAGCAGTTCTTC.

This clone was recorded once. In DNA, the CDR3 is TGTGCCAGCAGTGAATACGGGAACACTGAAGCTTTCTTT. It codes for CASSEYGNTEAFF. The gene calls are TRBV2 and TRBJ1-1; D is uncertain. The V gene lost 2 bases and the J gene lost 1 base, with 5 bases spanning the gap. The V gene's germline CDR1 is SNHLY and CDR2 FYNNEI. The CDR3 covers 13 residues.

The chain joins TRBV7-2 to TRBJ1-5; TRBD1 matches at 7 bases. Trimming cost V 5 bases and J 5 bases; bases outside gene matches: 9. The CDR3 length is 15 residues. Germline V CDR1 and CDR2: SGHTA, FQGNSA. CDR3 sequence: CASSLHRGTDQPQHF. The CDR3 DNA sequence: TGTGCCAGCAGCCTCCACAGGGGTACAGATCAGCCCCAGCATTTT.

V usage is TRBV7-2 and J usage is TRBJ2-1, with 11 nucleotides matching TRBD2. Germline CDR1 reads SGHTA; CDR2 reads FQGNSA. With 3 bases clipped from V and 0 bases from J, the junction kept 10 bases outside the gene matches. The CDR3 loop spans 19 amino acids. This CDR3 is CASSFPGLAASSSYNEQFF. CDR3 DNA sequence: TGTGCCAGCAGCTTTCCGGGACTAGCGGCCTCAAGCTCCTACAATGAGCAGTTCTTC.

This chain links TRBV5-4 with TRBJ1-2; 10 bases align to TRBD1. Germline CDR1 reads SGHNT; CDR2 reads YYREEE (reference sequence). CDR3 length: 19 amino acids. The V segment lost 3 bases and the J segment 5 bases; nucleotides outside the gene matches: 19. The chain's CDR3 is CASSSLGAYARTGGYGYTF. In DNA form, the CDR3 reads TGTGCCAGCAGCTCCCTTGGGGCATACGCCCGGACAGGGGGGTATGGCTACACCTTC.

The J gene is TRBJ2-7, the V gene TRBV6-5; 9 nucleotides match TRBD1. V was clipped by 6 bases and J by 5 bases; unmatched bases: 5. Germline V gene data show CDR1 as MNHEY and CDR2 as SVGAGI. This CDR3 has 13 amino acids. The CDR3 sequence: CASRRDRENEQYF. CDR3 in DNA: TGTGCCAGCAGAAGGGACAGGGAGAACGAGCAGTACTTC.

This clone came up once. CDR3 coding DNA: TGTGCCAGCGGGGGGTCCACTGAAGCTTTCTTT. The encoded protein is CASGGSTEAFF. This chain joins TRBV9 and TRBJ1-1; TRBD1 might be the D (5 bases). The V end was cut by 7 bases, the J end by 4 bases, with 8 bases between. This CDR3 contains 11 residues. From germline, CDR1 is SGDLS and CDR2 YYNGEE.

This rearrangement joins TRBV12-3 or TRBV12-4 to TRBJ2-5, with D unresolved. V lost 2 bases and J 2 bases, leaving 6 bases between the germline ends. This CDR3 is built from 13 residues. CDR3 loop: CASSLIEQETQYF. DNA for the CDR3: TGTGCCAGCAGTTTAATCGAGCAAGAGACCCAGTACTTC.

The V call is TRBV18, the J call TRBJ1-1; 8 bases agree with TRBD1. The CDR3 covers 13 residues. V shed 5 bases and J 2 bases; nucleotides not matched to a gene: 1. The germline V gene encodes CDR1 KGHSH and CDR2 LQKENI. The chain's CDR3 is CASSSGGNTEAFF. CDR3 sequence (DNA): TGTGCCAGCTCATCAGGGGGCAACACTGAAGCTTTCTTT.

The chain combines TRBV3-1 (or the pseudogene TRBV3-2) with TRBJ1-4; D is uncertain. Trimming left V 4 bases short and J 2 bases short, with 8 bases between. This CDR3 comprises 14 residues. Germline assignment: CDR1 LGHDT and CDR2 YNNKEL (reference sequence). In DNA form, the CDR3 reads TGTGCCAGCAGCCTACGGAGCACTAATGAAAAACTGTTTTTT. This sequence encodes CASSLRSTNEKLFF.

The chain links TRBV7-2 to TRBJ2-5; 8 positions agree with TRBD2. The CDR3 totals 16 residues. The germline gives CDR1 SGHTA, CDR2 FQGNSA. Trimming took 1 base from V and 5 from J; bases not matched to a gene: 9. Written as DNA, the CDR3 is TGTGCCAGCAGCTTAGTCACTAGCGGCCTGGGGGAGACCCAGTACTTC. This translates into CASSLVTSGLGETQYF.

A single count supports this clone. The chain links TRBV5-1 to TRBJ1-3; possibly TRBD1 for D (6 bases). V lost 0 bases and J 0 bases, leaving 7 bases between the germline ends. The germline V gene encodes CDR1 SGHRS and CDR2 YFSETQ. The CDR3 spans 15 residues. CDR3 region: CASSLEDSSGNTIYF. The CDR3 coding sequence is TGCGCCAGCAGCTTGGAGGACAGCTCTGGAAACACCATATATTTT.

V and J are TRBV18 and TRBJ1-2; 8 bases map to TRBD1. The CDR3 spans 14 residues. Germline loops: CDR1 KGHSH, CDR2 LQKENI. Losses at the gene ends were 3 bases for V and 8 bases for J; bases not matched to a gene: 8. The CDR3: CASSPSDRGQGYTF. The CDR3 DNA reads as TGTGCCAGCTCACCCTCCGACAGGGGTCAAGGCTACACCTTC.

The DNA for the CDR3 is TGTGCCAGCAGTGAAAGGGGCGGCGAGAATTCACCCCTCCACTTT. Encoded protein: CASSERGGENSPLHF. The chain joins TRBV2 to TRBJ1-6, with D possibly being TRBD1 (5 bases). The V gene's germline CDR1 is SNHLY and CDR2 FYNNEI. The ends were cut back, 2 bases at V and 7 bases at J, with 12 bases in the middle. The CDR3 is 15 residues long. Complete variable domain (other parts from reference TRBV2 and TRBJ1-6): EPEVTQTPSHQVTQMGQEVILRCVPISNHLYFYWYRQILGQKVEFLVSFYNNEISEKSEIFDDQFSVERPDGSNFTLKIRSTKLEDSAMYFCASSERGGENSPLHFGNGTRLTVT.

CDR3 protein: CASGRDLEGSQEKLFF. The CDR3 DNA sequence: TGTGCCAGCGGAAGGGACTTAGAGGGGTCCCAAGAAAAACTGTTTTTT. The rearrangement links TRBV27 to TRBJ1-4; TRBD1 might be the D (5 bases). The V gene lost 8 bases and the J gene lost 8 bases, with 24 bases spanning the gap. CDR3 length: 16 amino acids. Germline CDR1 reads MNHEY; CDR2 reads SMNVEV (reference sequence).

V is TRBV7-2 and J is TRBJ2-4, with D possibly TRBD2 on 5 matching bases. CDR3 length: 19 residues. Germline V gives CDR1 SGHTA, CDR2 FQGNSA. Trimming cost V 1 base and J 3 bases, with 22 bases left between them. The CDR3 bases are TGTGCCAGCAGCTTAGATTGGAGGTTGACGGCAGCGTTCAAAAACATTCAGTACTTC. Translating it yields CASSLDWRLTAAFKNIQYF. Drawing the rest from reference TRBV7-2 and TRBJ2-4, the complete variable domain is GAGVSQSPSNKVTEKGKDVELRCDPISGHTALYWYRQSLGQGLEFLIYFQGNSAPDKSGLPSDRFSAERTGGSVSTLTIQRTQQEDSAVYLCASSLDWRLTAAFKNIQYFGAGTRLSVL.

This chain joins TRBV3-1 (or the pseudogene TRBV3-2) and TRBJ2-1, with TRBD2 identical over 10 bases. This CDR3 is 16 amino acids long. The V and J ends lost 3 bases and 3 bases, in that order; junction bases with no gene match: 5. Germline V gives CDR1 LGHDT, CDR2 YNNKEL (reference sequence). In DNA form, the CDR3 reads TGTGCCAGCAGCCAGTTAGCGGGGGGTAGCTACAATGAGCAGTTCTTC. This translates into CASSQLAGGSYNEQFF.